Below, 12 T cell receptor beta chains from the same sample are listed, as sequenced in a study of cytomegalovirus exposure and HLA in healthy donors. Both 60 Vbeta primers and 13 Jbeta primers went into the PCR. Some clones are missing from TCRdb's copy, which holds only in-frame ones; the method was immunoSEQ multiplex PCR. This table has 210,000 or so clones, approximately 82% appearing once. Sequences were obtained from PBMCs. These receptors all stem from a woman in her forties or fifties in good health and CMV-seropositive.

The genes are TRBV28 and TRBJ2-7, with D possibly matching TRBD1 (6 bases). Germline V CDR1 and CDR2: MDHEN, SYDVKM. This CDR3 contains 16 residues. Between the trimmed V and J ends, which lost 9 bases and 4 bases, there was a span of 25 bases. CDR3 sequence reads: CASKPLKDRILYEQYF. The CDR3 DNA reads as TGTGCCAGTAAACCACTAAAAGACAGGATCTTATACGAGCAGTACTTC.

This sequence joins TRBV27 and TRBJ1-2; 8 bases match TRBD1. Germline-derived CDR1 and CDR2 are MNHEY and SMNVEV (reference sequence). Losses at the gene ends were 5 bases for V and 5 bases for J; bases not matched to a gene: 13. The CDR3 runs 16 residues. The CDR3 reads CASSSWTGLGLYGYTF. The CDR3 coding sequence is TGTGCCAGCAGTAGCTGGACAGGGCTGGGCCTATATGGCTACACCTTC.

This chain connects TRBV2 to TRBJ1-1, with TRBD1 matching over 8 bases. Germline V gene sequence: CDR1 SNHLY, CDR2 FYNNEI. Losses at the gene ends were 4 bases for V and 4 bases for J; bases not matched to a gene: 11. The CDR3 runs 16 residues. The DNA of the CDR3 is TGTGCCAGCAGTGCACCCAGGGGGCGTGTATGCACTGAAGCTTTCTTT. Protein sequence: CASSAPRGRVCTEAFF.

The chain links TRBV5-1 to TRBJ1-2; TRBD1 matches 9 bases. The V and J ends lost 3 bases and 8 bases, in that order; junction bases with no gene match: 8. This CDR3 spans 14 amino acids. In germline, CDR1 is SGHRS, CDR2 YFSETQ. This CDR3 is CASSSGQGKGGYTF. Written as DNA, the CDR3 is TGCGCCAGCAGCTCAGGACAGGGGAAAGGGGGCTACACCTTC.

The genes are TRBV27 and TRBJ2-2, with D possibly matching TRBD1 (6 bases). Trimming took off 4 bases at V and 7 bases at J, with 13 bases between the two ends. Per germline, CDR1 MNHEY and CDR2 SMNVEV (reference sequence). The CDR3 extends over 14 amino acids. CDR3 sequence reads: CASSWQGRLGELFF. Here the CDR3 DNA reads TGTGCCAGCAGTTGGCAGGGGCGTCTCGGGGAGCTGTTTTTT.

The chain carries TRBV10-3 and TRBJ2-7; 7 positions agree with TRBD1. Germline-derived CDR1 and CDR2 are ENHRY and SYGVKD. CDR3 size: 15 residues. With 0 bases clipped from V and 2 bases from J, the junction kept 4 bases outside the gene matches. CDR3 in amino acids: CAISESAGGPYEQYF. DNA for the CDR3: TGTGCCATCAGTGAGTCGGCAGGGGGACCCTACGAGCAGTACTTC.

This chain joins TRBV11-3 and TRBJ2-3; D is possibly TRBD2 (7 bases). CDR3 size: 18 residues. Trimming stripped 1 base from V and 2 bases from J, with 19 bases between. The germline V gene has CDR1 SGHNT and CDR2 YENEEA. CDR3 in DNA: TGTGCCAGCAGCTTAGGTAGGCGGGGGCCTTCCCTCACAGATACGCAGTATTTT. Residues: CASSLGRRGPSLTDTQYF.

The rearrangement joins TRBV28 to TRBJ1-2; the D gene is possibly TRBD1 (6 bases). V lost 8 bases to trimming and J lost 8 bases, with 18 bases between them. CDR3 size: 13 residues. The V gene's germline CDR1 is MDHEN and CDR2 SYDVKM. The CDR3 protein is CASGLQGRAGYTF. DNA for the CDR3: TGTGCCAGCGGCCTTCAGGGGCGAGCGGGCTACACCTTC.

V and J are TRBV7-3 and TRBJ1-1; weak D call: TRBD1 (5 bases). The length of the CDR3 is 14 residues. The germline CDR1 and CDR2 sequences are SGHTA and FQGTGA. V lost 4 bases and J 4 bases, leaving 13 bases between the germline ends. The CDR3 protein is CASSSRRVGTEAFF. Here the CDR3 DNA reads TGTGCCAGCAGCTCCCGCAGGGTCGGCACTGAAGCTTTCTTT.

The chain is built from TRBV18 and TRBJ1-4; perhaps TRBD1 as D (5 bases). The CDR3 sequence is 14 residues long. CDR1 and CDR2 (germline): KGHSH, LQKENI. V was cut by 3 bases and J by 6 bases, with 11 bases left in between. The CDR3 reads CASSPQGADEKLFF. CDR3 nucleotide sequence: TGTGCCAGCTCACCCCAGGGTGCGGATGAAAAACTGTTTTTT.

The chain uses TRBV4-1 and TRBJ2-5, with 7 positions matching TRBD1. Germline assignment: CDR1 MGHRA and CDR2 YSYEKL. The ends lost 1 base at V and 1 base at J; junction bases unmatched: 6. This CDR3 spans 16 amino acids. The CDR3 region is CASSQGTGTAQETQYF. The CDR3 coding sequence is TGCGCCAGCAGCCAAGGTACAGGGACAGCCCAAGAGACCCAGTACTTC.

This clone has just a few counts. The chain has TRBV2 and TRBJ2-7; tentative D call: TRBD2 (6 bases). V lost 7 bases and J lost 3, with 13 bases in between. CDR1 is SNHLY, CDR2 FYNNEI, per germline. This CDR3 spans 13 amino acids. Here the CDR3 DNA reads TGTGCCAGCAACCCCGGGACTTACTACGAGCAGTACTTC. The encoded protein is CASNPGTYYEQYF.